Presented here are 14 T cell receptor beta chains from one specimen sequenced in a study of cytomegalovirus exposure and HLA in healthy donors. PCR was performed using 60 Vbeta and 13 Jbeta primers. The assay was immunoSEQ multiplex PCR, and TCRdb's table has in-frame clones only and misses some. The profile shows around 160,000 clones, under 85% of them singletons. The sequenced sample was PBMCs. Receptors were obtained from a woman aged 40-49 years in good health and CMV-seropositive.

This rearrangement joins TRBV7-9 to TRBJ2-7, with D perhaps matching TRBD2 (6 bases). V was shortened by 5 bases and J by 5 bases, with 19 bases between the two germline ends. CDR1 is SEHNR and CDR2 is FQNEAQ in the germline V gene (reference sequence). The CDR3 length is 15 residues. The CDR3 bases are TGTGCCAGCAGCCGGAGACTAGTTTCTATGCACGAGCAGTACTTC. The encoded protein is CASSRRLVSMHEQYF.

This clone came up once. This chain uses TRBV30 with TRBJ1-3; no clear D gene. This CDR3 has 12 amino acids. Germline V lookup: CDR1 GTSNPN, CDR2 SVGIG (reference sequence). V lost 2 bases and J lost 4, with 6 bases in between. CDR3: CAWSPVGNTIYF. CDR3 coding DNA: TGTGCCTGGAGTCCCGTCGGAAACACCATATATTTT.

The rearrangement uses TRBV9 and TRBJ2-7, with 12 bases that match TRBD1. The trim removed 3 bases at V and 5 bases at J, leaving 3 bases unmatched. Germline loops: CDR1 SGDLS, CDR2 YYNGEE. The CDR3 extends over 14 amino acids. CDR3 loop: CASSAGTGGHEQYF. The CDR3 DNA reads as TGTGCCAGCAGCGCCGGGACAGGGGGCCACGAGCAGTACTTC. Full variable domain (remainder filled in from reference TRBV9 and TRBJ2-7): DSGVTQTPKHLITATGQRVTLRCSPRSGDLSVYWYQQSLDQGLQFLIQYYNGEERAKGNILERFSAQQFPDLHSELNLSSLELGDSALYFCASSAGTGGHEQYFGPGTRLTVT.

In its sample, this clone was seen once. The chain has TRBV11-2 and TRBJ2-5; D unresolved. Germline lookup yields CDR1 SGHAT and CDR2 FQNNGV. This CDR3 has 16 amino acids. The germline V and J ends were trimmed by 2 bases and 1 base, with 14 bases remaining between them. The CDR3: CASSLMILGSQETQYF. Written as DNA, the CDR3 is TGTGCCAGCAGCTTAATGATTTTGGGCAGCCAAGAGACCCAGTACTTC.

This clone was seen a single time. J is TRBJ1-3 and V is TRBV4-1; D not certain. This CDR3 spans 18 amino acids. V lost 0 bases and J 3 bases, leaving 18 bases between the germline ends. Germline-derived CDR1 and CDR2 are MGHRA and YSYEKL. CDR3 sequence (DNA): TGCGCCAGCAGCCAAGATACGGGAGGTTTGGTATATGGAAACACCATATATTTT. Amino acids: CASSQDTGGLVYGNTIYF.

The chain uses TRBV29-1 and TRBJ2-7; TRBD1 is a possible D gene (7 bases). The ends were cut back, 7 bases at V and 6 bases at J, with 13 bases in the middle. Germline lookup yields CDR1 SQVTM and CDR2 ANQGSEA. CDR3 length equals 11 residues. The CDR3 nucleotides read TGCAGCGCTGGTCAGGGGGGCGAGCAGTACTTC. This encodes CSAGQGGEQYF.

The chain carries TRBV14 and TRBJ1-6, with D unresolved. The CDR3 sequence is 14 residues long. Germline V lookup: CDR1 SGHDN, CDR2 FVKESK. The V gene lost 5 bases and the J gene lost 8 bases, with 13 bases spanning the gap. The CDR3 here is CASSVSTFYSPLHF. The CDR3 DNA sequence: TGTGCCAGCAGCGTGTCGACATTTTATTCACCCCTCCACTTT.

This clone came up a few times. The chain links TRBV4-1 to TRBJ1-1; 7 bases align to TRBD1. Germline V lookup: CDR1 MGHRA, CDR2 YSYEKL. The CDR3 has 13 amino acids. J lost 7 bases, V lost 4 bases, and 6 bases had no gene match. Here the CDR3 reads CASSLTGLVEAFF. For the CDR3, the DNA is TGCGCCAGCAGCCTGACAGGGCTCGTTGAAGCTTTCTTT.

The chain uses TRBV7-2 and TRBJ1-2, with no clear D. From germline, CDR1 is SGHTA and CDR2 FQGNSA. CDR3 length: 17 residues. The V gene lost 0 bases and the J gene lost 3 bases, with 17 bases spanning the gap. CDR3 in amino acids: CASSLALGREGDYGYTF. As DNA, the CDR3 is TGTGCCAGCAGCTTAGCTCTTGGCCGGGAGGGTGACTATGGCTACACCTTC.

The V call is TRBV7-7, the J call TRBJ1-1; D is unclear. This CDR3 is built from 13 residues. V lost 4 bases, J lost 0 bases, and 6 bases lay in between. Germline V gene data show CDR1 as SSHAT and CDR2 as FNYEAQ (reference sequence). This CDR3 reads CASSSEMNTEAFF. As DNA, the CDR3 is TGTGCCAGCAGCTCCGAGATGAACACTGAAGCTTTCTTT.

The V gene is TRBV9, the J gene TRBJ1-6; tentative D call: TRBD1 (6 bases). The CDR3 contains 16 residues. CDR1 and CDR2 (germline): SGDLS, YYNGEE. The V gene lost 3 bases and the J gene lost 9 bases, with 19 bases spanning the gap. The CDR3 sequence: CASSESPGGLGSPLHF. The CDR3 DNA is TGTGCCAGCAGCGAAAGCCCCGGGGGGCTGGGTTCACCCCTCCACTTT.

The chain couples TRBV15 to TRBJ1-1; possibly TRBD1 for D (6 bases). Germline V gene data show CDR1 as LNHNV and CDR2 as YYDKDF (reference sequence). This CDR3 comprises 15 residues. V shed 1 base and J shed 5 bases, with 14 bases lying between them. The DNA for the CDR3 is TGTGCCACCAGCAGAGCACAGGGTATTAAAACTGAAGCTTTCTTT. Translation gives CATSRAQGIKTEAFF.

The chain couples TRBV2 to TRBJ2-3; TRBD2 is a possible D gene (7 bases). The ends were cut back, 8 bases at V and 0 bases at J, with 15 bases in the middle. The germline V gene has CDR1 SNHLY and CDR2 FYNNEI. The CDR3 extends over 15 amino acids. The CDR3 DNA is TGTGCCAGCGGGAGGGGGACACTGAGCACAGATACGCAGTATTTT. Translated: CASGRGTLSTDTQYF.

The rearrangement uses TRBV9 and TRBJ1-3; possibly TRBD1 for D (5 bases). The CDR3 is 17 amino acids. V was cut by 3 bases and J by 1 base, with 17 bases left in between. Germline V gene sequence: CDR1 SGDLS, CDR2 YYNGEE. This chain's CDR3 is CASSGGWGRGSGNTIYF. The CDR3 DNA follows: TGTGCCAGCAGCGGGGGGTGGGGGAGGGGATCTGGAAACACCATATATTTT.